Listed below are T cell receptor beta chains from one sample, sequenced in a study of lymphopenia after photon versus proton radiotherapy. Sequencing was performed with immunoSEQ multiplex PCR; in TCRdb, only in-frame clones are kept and a portion is missing. The sample has 65,000 to 70,000 clones; just over 90% are singletons. Sequencing used peripheral blood, obtained from a patient treated with photon-based radiotherapy. Receptors were obtained from a woman aged 70 to 79 with pancreatic cancer. Both conserved end residues are part of each CDR3. Fields, in order: D gene, J gene, V gene, clone size, CDR3 DNA, CDR3 protein. The D gene is left open where the match is weak. Clone size is stated in some rows and not others, as once, few, many or a class when expanded.

-	TRBJ2-5	TRBV27	few	TGTGCCAGCAGCTCATTCGATGGACGGGCAGAGACCCAGTACTTC	CASSSFDGRAETQYF
-	TRBJ2-3	TRBV9	-	TGTGCCAGCAGCCCCTCGCCCCTTTTGGAAGATACGCAGTATTTT	CASSPSPLLEDTQYF
TRBD1	TRBJ2-7	TRBV19	-	TGTGCCAGTAGTATCCCGAAAGGACAGGGAAGGGACGAGCAGTACTTC	CASSIPKGQGRDEQYF
-	TRBJ1-5	TRBV4-1	-	TGCGCCAGCAGCCAAGAACGGGGTTCCGATCAGCCCCAGCATTTT	CASSQERGSDQPQHF
TRBD1	TRBJ1-6	TRBV9	-	TGTGCCAGCAGCGTACGGACAGGTGGCAATTCACCCCTCCACTTT	CASSVRTGGNSPLHF
TRBD1	TRBJ2-5	TRBV19	-	TGTGCCAGTAGTGTGACAGGGTTCAAAGAGACCCAGTACTTC	CASSVTGFKETQYF
-	TRBJ2-5	TRBV20-1	once	TGCAGTGCGCGGCACCTAGAGACCCAGTACTTC	CSARHLETQYF
TRBD2	TRBJ2-7	TRBV18	-	TGTGCCAGCTCAACGGGACTAGCGGGAGTCTCCTACGAGCAGTACTTC	CASSTGLAGVSYEQYF
TRBD2	TRBJ2-3	TRBV4-1	once	TGCGCCAGCAGCCTATCGCCTAGCGGTACTAGCACAGATACGCAGTATTTT	CASSLSPSGTSTDTQYF
-	TRBJ1-2	TRBV5-6	-	TGTGCCAGCAGCTTTTCCGGGGCGCCGTATGGCTACACCTTC	CASSFSGAPYGYTF